This T cell receptor (beta chain) was sequenced in a study of T cells in Graves' hyperthyroidism and ophthalmopathy. Regarding the study as a whole: The blood repertoire included most of the expanded thyroid clonotypes above 0.001.

It was RNA transcripts that yielded the amplified TCR beta CDR3 regions. HTBI primers were used for first-round RT-PCR of the TCR CDR3. One entry per CDR3 protein results from TCRdb running MiXCR on the multiplex PCR reads. The sample consists of around 360,000 distinct CDR3 sequences, around 15% of them appearing once. The germline CDR1 and CDR2 sequences are SGHRS and YFSETQ. This CDR3 spans 16 amino acids. Losses at the gene ends were 7 bases for V and 2 bases for J; bases not matched to a gene: 13. This clonotype showed up many times. Its antigen is unidentified. The chain has TRBV5-1 and TRBJ2-3, with 7 positions matching TRBD2. The sequenced sample consisted of blood. This receptor was identified in a woman aged 60-75 years with Graves' ophthalmopathy. The CDR3 sequence is CASRPTSPIDTDTQYF. DNA for the CDR3: TGCGCCAGCCGGCCGACTAGCCCGATTGACACAGATACGCAGTATTTT.